This T cell receptor beta chain was captured in a study of vaccination and CD4 T cells after COVID-19. Points from the study as a whole: Relatively few convalescent patients were studied; early post-infection timepoints were not included.

Treatment described: approximately nine-day PBMC culture with coronavirus spike peptide pools or control peptides (ViraFEST assay). In the ViraFEST assay, peptide-pool expansion preceded TCR sequencing of expanded clonotypes. After less than 13 days of culture, CD4+ T cells were negatively selected. The Oncomine TCR Beta short-read assay was applied to DNA of cultured CD4+ T cells. From the PCR reads, TCRdb called clonotypes with MiXCR, one entry per CDR3 protein. The repertoire holds about 17,000 distinct CDR3 sequences, with less than 35% as singletons. This CDR3 is 12 amino acids long. The V and J ends lost 6 bases and 3 bases respectively, with 5 bases between them. Germline V gene data show CDR1 as LNHDA and CDR2 as SQIVND (reference sequence). In its sample, this clonotype was seen a few times. Its antigen is undetermined.

The clonotype comes from a human donor with COVID-19. Sequenced sample: cultured CD4+ T cells from blood. The chain is built from TRBV19 and TRBJ2-2; D gene unclear. The CDR3 here is CASRVDTGELFF. CDR3 in DNA: TGTGCCAGTAGGGTCGACACCGGGGAGCTGTTTTTT.